What follows is one T cell receptor (beta chain) and its context. This specimen comes from a study of OX40 agonist ivuxolimab in advanced cancers. Study context: Those enrolled were approximately 87% male, with a mean age of 60 years and ages from roughly 23 to 79.

Germline V gene sequence: CDR1 SGHDN, CDR2 FVKESK. Losses at the gene ends were 5 bases for V and 1 base for J; bases not matched to a gene: 5. The CDR3 is 16 residues long. Produced via immunoSEQ multiplex PCR; TCRdb's table is partial and in-frame only. The profile shows 40,000 to 65,000 clones, 84% of them singletons. This specimen was CD4+ or CD8+ T cells sorted from blood, taken in a trial of the OX40 agonist ivuxolimab. The chain joins TRBV14 to TRBJ2-2; 9 nucleotides line up with TRBD2. This receptor was taken from an adult with an advanced solid tumor such as melanoma, head and neck, liver or kidney cancer. CDR3 loop: CASSLTSGLNTGELFF. The CDR3 nucleotides are TGTGCCAGCAGCTTAACTAGCGGGCTGAACACCGGGGAGCTGTTTTTT.